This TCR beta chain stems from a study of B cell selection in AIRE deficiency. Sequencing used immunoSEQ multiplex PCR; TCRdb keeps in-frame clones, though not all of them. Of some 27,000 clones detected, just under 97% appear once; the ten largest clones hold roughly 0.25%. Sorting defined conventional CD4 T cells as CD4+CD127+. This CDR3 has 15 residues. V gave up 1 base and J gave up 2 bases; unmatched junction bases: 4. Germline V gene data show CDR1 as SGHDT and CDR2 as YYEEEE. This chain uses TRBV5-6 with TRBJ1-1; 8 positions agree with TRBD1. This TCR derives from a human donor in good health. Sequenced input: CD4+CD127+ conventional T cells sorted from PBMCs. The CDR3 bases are TGTGCCAGCAGCTTGCTGGACAGGGATAACACTGAAGCTTTCTTT. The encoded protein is CASSLLDRDNTEAFF.